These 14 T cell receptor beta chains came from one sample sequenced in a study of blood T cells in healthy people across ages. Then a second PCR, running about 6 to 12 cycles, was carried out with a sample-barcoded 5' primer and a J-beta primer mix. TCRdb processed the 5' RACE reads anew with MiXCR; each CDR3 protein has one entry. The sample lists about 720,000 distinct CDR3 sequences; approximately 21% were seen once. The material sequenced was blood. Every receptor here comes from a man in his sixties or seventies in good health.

CDR3 sequence reads: CASSLDLAGLGTGELFF. DNA of the CDR3: TGCGCCAGCAGCTTGGACCTAGCGGGACTTGGCACCGGGGAGCTGTTTTTT. The chain links TRBV5-1 to TRBJ2-2; TRBD2 agrees at 9 bases. With 0 bases clipped from V and 4 bases from J, the junction kept 7 bases outside the gene matches. The V gene's germline CDR1 is SGHRS and CDR2 YFSETQ. The CDR3 sequence is 17 residues long.

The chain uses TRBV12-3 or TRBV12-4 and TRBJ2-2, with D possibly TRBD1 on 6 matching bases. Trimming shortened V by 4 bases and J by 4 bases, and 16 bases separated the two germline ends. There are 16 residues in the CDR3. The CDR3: CASSSHSADSTGELFF. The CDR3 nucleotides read TGTGCCAGCAGTTCCCACAGCGCGGACAGCACCGGGGAGCTGTTTTTT.

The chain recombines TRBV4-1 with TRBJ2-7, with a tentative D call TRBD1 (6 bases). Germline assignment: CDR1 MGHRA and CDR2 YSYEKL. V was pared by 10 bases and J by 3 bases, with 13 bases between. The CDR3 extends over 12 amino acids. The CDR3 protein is CANTGRNYEQYF. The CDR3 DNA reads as TGCGCCAACACAGGGCGGAACTACGAGCAGTACTTC.

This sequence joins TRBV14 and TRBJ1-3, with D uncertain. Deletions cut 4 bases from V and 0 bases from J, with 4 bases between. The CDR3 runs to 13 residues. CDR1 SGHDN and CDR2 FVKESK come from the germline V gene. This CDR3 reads CASSPFSGNTIYF. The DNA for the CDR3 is TGTGCCAGCAGCCCTTTCTCTGGAAACACCATATATTTT. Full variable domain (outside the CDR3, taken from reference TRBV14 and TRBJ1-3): EAGVTQFPSHSVIEKGQTVTLRCDPISGHDNLYWYRRVMGKEIKFLLHFVKESKQDESGMPNNRFLAERTGGTYSTLKVQPAELEDSGVYFCASSPFSGNTIYFGEGSWLTVV.

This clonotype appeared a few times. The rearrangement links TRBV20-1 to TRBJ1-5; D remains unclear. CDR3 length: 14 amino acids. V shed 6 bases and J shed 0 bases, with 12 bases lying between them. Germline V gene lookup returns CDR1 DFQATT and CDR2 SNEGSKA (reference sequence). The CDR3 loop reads CSAFEGSSNQPQHF. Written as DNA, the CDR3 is TGCAGTGCCTTTGAGGGAAGTAGCAATCAGCCCCAGCATTTT.

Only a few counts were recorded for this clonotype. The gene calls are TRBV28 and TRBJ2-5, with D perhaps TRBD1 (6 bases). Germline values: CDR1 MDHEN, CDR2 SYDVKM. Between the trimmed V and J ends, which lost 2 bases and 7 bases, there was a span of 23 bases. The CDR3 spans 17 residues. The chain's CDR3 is CASSLAVGDIWLRTQYF. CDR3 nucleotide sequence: TGTGCCAGCAGTTTAGCGGTTGGGGACATATGGCTCCGGACCCAGTACTTC.

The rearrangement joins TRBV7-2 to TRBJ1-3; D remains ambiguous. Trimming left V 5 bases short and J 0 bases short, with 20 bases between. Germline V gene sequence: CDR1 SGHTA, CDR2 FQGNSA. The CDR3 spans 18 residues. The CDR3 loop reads CASSPWTAAYPSGNTIYF. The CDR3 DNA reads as TGTGCCAGCAGCCCGTGGACGGCTGCCTATCCCTCTGGAAACACCATATATTTT.

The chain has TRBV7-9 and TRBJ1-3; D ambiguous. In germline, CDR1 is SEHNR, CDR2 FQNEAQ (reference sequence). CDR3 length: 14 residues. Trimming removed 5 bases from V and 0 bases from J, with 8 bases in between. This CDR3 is CASSVAASGNTIYF. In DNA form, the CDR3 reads TGTGCCAGCAGCGTCGCAGCCTCTGGAAACACCATATATTTT.

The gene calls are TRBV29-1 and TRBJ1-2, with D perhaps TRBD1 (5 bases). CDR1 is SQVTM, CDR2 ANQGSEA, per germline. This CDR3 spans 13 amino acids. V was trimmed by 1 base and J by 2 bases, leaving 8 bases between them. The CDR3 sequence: CSVEGWGNYGYTF. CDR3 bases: TGCAGCGTTGAAGGGTGGGGGAACTATGGCTACACCTTC. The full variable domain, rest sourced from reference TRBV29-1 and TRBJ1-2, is SAVISQKPSRDICQRGTSLTIQCQVDSQVTMMFWYRQQPGQSLTLIATANQGSEATYESGFVIDKFPISRPNLTFSTLTVSNMSPEDSSIYLCSVEGWGNYGYTFGSGTRLTVV.

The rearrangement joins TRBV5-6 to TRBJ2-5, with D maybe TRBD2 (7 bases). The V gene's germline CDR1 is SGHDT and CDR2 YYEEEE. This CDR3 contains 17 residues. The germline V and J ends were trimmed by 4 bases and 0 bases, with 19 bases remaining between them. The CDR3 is CASSIHGAGAYQETQYF. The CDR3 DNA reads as TGTGCCAGCAGCATCCATGGGGCGGGGGCCTACCAAGAGACCCAGTACTTC.

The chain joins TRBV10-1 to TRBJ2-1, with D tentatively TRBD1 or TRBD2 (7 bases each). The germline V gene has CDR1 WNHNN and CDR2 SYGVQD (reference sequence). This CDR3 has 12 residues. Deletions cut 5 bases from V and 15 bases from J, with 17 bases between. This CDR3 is CASSRQGGVAFF. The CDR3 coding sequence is TGCGCCAGCAGTCGACAGGGAGGGGTCGCGTTCTTC.

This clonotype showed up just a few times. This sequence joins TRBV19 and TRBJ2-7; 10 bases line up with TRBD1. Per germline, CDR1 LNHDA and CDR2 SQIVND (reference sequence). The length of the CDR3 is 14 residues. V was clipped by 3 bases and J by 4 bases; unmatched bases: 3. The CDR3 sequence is CASSILDRGYEQYF. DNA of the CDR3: TGTGCCAGTAGTATCCTGGACAGGGGGTACGAGCAGTACTTC.

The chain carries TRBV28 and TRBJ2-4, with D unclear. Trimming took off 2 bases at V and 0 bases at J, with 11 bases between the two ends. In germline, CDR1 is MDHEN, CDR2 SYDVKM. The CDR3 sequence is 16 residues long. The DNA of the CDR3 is TGTGCCAGCAGTTTACCGCCACCCTTAGCCAAAAACATTCAGTACTTC. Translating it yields CASSLPPPLAKNIQYF.

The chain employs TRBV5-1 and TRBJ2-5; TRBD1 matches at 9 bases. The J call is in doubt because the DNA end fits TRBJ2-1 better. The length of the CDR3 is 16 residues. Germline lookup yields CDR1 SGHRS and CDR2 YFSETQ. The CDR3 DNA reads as TGCGCCAGCAGCCTGCCCCGGGACAGGGAAGCAAATGAGCAGTTCTTC. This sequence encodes CASSLPRDREANEQFF.